The rows below give T cell receptor beta chains drawn from one sample of a study of blood T cell repertoires in COVID-19. Sequencing used immunoSEQ multiplex PCR; TCRdb keeps in-frame clones, though not all of them. The data hold some 240,000 clones, with roughly 80% observed a single time. The sequenced sample was peripheral blood. These receptors originate from a woman aged 55-70 years with active or convalescent COVID-19. Each CDR3 is given with its conserved first and last residue. The order of the fields is J gene, V gene, D gene, clone size, CDR3 DNA, CDR3 protein. The D gene is left open where the match is weak. Where a row states a size, it is once, few, many or the class of an expanded clone; other rows omit it.

J gene: TRBJ2-5; V gene: TRBV7-9; D gene: -; clone size: -; CDR3 DNA: TGTGCCAGCAGCCTAGCTGGGACAAAAGAGACCCAGTACTTC; CDR3 protein: CASSLAGTKETQYF
J gene: TRBJ2-2; V gene: TRBV6-4; D gene: -; clone size: -; CDR3 DNA: TGTGCCAGCAGCCCCGGGACTTGGGGCGGGGAGCTGTTTTTT; CDR3 protein: CASSPGTWGGELFF
J gene: TRBJ1-5; V gene: TRBV7-8; D gene: -; clone size: -; CDR3 DNA: TGTGCCAGCAGCTTAGAACGCCGCGGGGGCCAGCATTTT; CDR3 protein: CASSLERRGGQHF
J gene: TRBJ1-1; V gene: TRBV19; D gene: TRBD1; clone size: -; CDR3 DNA: TGTGCCAGTAGTATTGGGACAGAGGGGGCTGAAGCTTTCTTT; CDR3 protein: CASSIGTEGAEAFF
J gene: TRBJ2-5; V gene: TRBV3-1/TRBV3-2; D gene: TRBD1; clone size: -; CDR3 DNA: TGTGCCAGCAGCCAAGATCAGGGGGCTGGAGAGACCCAGTACTTC; CDR3 protein: CASSQDQGAGETQYF
J gene: TRBJ1-2; V gene: TRBV10-2; D gene: TRBD1; clone size: -; CDR3 DNA: TGCGCCAGCAGTGAGGGGGACAGCTATGGCTACACCTTC; CDR3 protein: CASSEGDSYGYTF
J gene: TRBJ2-1; V gene: TRBV27; D gene: -; clone size: -; CDR3 DNA: TGTGCCAGCAGTTTATCGGGCTATATGAGCAATGAGCAGTTCTTC; CDR3 protein: CASSLSGYMSNEQFF
J gene: TRBJ2-1; V gene: TRBV6-2/TRBV6-3; D gene: TRBD2; clone size: -; CDR3 DNA: TGTGCCAGCAGCCCCCGACTAGCAGGTAATGAGCAGTTCTTC; CDR3 protein: CASSPRLAGNEQFF
J gene: TRBJ1-2; V gene: TRBV6-1; D gene: -; clone size: once; CDR3 DNA: TGTGCCAGCAGTGAGACGGCCCGGGGTGCCAGCTATGGCTACACCTTC; CDR3 protein: CASSETARGASYGYTF
J gene: TRBJ1-1; V gene: TRBV21-1; D gene: -; clone size: -; CDR3 DNA: TGTGCCAGCAGCCCGACAGGGGAAGCTTTCTTT; CDR3 protein: CASSPTGEAFF
J gene: TRBJ1-2; V gene: TRBV19; D gene: -; clone size: -; CDR3 DNA: TGTGCCAGTAGCCAGACAGCGTCCAACTATGGCTACACCTTC; CDR3 protein: CASSQTASNYGYTF
J gene: TRBJ2-3; V gene: TRBV19; D gene: TRBD1; clone size: -; CDR3 DNA: TGTGCCAGTAGTATAATCGGACAGGGGGGGACAGATACGCAGTATTTT; CDR3 protein: CASSIIGQGGTDTQYF
J gene: TRBJ1-2; V gene: TRBV4-1; D gene: TRBD1; clone size: -; CDR3 DNA: TGCGCCAGCAGCCCCAACAGGGGAGTGAGGACCTTC; CDR3 protein: CASSPNRGVRTF
J gene: TRBJ1-2; V gene: TRBV2; D gene: TRBD1; clone size: -; CDR3 DNA: TGTGCCAGCAGACGCGGGACAGGGGAGGGAGCTAACTATGGCTACACCTTC; CDR3 protein: CASRRGTGEGANYGYTF
J gene: TRBJ2-1; V gene: TRBV5-1; D gene: -; clone size: -; CDR3 DNA: TGCGCCAGCAGGACGGGCTCCTACAATGAGCAGTTCTTC; CDR3 protein: CASRTGSYNEQFF
J gene: TRBJ1-2; V gene: TRBV6-5; D gene: TRBD1; clone size: -; CDR3 DNA: TGTGCCAGCAGCCGACCGAAAGGACAGGGGGATGGCTACACCTTC; CDR3 protein: CASSRPKGQGDGYTF
J gene: TRBJ1-2; V gene: TRBV5-1; D gene: -; clone size: once; CDR3 DNA: TGCGCCAGCAGCGCGGGGCGGGGCTATGGCTACACCTTC; CDR3 protein: CASSAGRGYGYTF
J gene: TRBJ1-4; V gene: TRBV10-3; D gene: TRBD1; clone size: -; CDR3 DNA: TGTGCCATCAGTGAAGTACCGGGACAGGGAACAGAAAAACTGTTTTTT; CDR3 protein: CAISEVPGQGTEKLFF
J gene: TRBJ2-1; V gene: TRBV3-1/TRBV3-2; D gene: -; clone size: -; CDR3 DNA: TGTGCCAGCAGCCATGGTACAGCCCAAACTAGGAACCCCTACAATGAGCAGTTCTTC; CDR3 protein: CASSHGTAQTRNPYNEQFF
J gene: TRBJ2-4; V gene: TRBV24-1; D gene: TRBD1; clone size: -; CDR3 DNA: TGTGCCACCAAGGCGGCAGGGGGTACCAAAAACATTCAGTACTTC; CDR3 protein: CATKAAGGTKNIQYF
J gene: TRBJ2-7; V gene: TRBV28; D gene: TRBD2; clone size: -; CDR3 DNA: TGTGCCAGCAGGTGGGGGGGAGCCTACGAGCAGTACTTC; CDR3 protein: CASRWGGAYEQYF
J gene: TRBJ2-3; V gene: TRBV12-3/TRBV12-4; D gene: -; clone size: -; CDR3 DNA: TGTGCCAGCAGTTTAACTGCCGGGGATACGCAGTATTTT; CDR3 protein: CASSLTAGDTQYF
J gene: TRBJ2-6; V gene: TRBV4-1; D gene: TRBD1; clone size: -; CDR3 DNA: TGCGCCAGCAGCCAAGACCCCGGACAGGGGGTGTGGGGGGCCAACGTCCTGACTTTC; CDR3 protein: CASSQDPGQGVWGANVLTF
J gene: TRBJ1-2; V gene: TRBV27; D gene: TRBD1; clone size: -; CDR3 DNA: TGTGCCAGCAGTTCAACCGGGACAGGGGGTGGGCGAAGTGTCGGCTACACCTTC; CDR3 protein: CASSSTGTGGGRSVGYTF
J gene: TRBJ1-2; V gene: TRBV7-9; D gene: -; clone size: -; CDR3 DNA: TGTGCCAGCAGCTTAGTGTTCGGAGGGGACCCTAACTATGGCTACACCTTC; CDR3 protein: CASSLVFGGDPNYGYTF
J gene: TRBJ1-4; V gene: TRBV2; D gene: TRBD1; clone size: -; CDR3 DNA: TGTGCCAGCAGTGATGTGCCAGGGGGGAATGAAAAACTGTTTTTT; CDR3 protein: CASSDVPGGNEKLFF
J gene: TRBJ1-6; V gene: TRBV18; D gene: -; clone size: -; CDR3 DNA: TGTGCCAGCTCACTCGGACTGAACATGGATTCACCCCTCCACTTT; CDR3 protein: CASSLGLNMDSPLHF
J gene: TRBJ2-3; V gene: TRBV18; D gene: -; clone size: -; CDR3 DNA: TGTGCCAGCTCATTCGGGGAGGACACAGATACGCAGTATTTT; CDR3 protein: CASSFGEDTDTQYF
J gene: TRBJ1-2; V gene: TRBV15; D gene: -; clone size: -; CDR3 DNA: TGTGCCACCAGCAGAGGTGCGGAGAACTATGGCTACACCTTC; CDR3 protein: CATSRGAENYGYTF